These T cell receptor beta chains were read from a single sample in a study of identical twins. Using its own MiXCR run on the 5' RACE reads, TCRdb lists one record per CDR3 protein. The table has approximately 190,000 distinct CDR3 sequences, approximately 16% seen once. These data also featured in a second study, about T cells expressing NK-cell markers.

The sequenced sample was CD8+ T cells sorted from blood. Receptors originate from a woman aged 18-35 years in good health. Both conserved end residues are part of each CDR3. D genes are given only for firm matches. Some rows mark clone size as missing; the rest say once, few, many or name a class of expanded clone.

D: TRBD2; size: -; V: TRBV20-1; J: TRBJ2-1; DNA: TGCAGTGCTTGCCTAGCGGGGGCCTTAATCTACAATGAGCAGTTCTTC; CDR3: CSACLAGALIYNEQFF
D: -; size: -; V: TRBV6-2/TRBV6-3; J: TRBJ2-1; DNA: TGTGCCAGCAGTTCCCCGAATTTTTTGGGGTACAATGAGCAGTTCTTC; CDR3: CASSSPNFLGYNEQFF
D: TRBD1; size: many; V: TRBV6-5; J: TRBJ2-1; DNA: TGTGCCAGCAGTTACCAGGGGGCGCGGAATGAGCAGTTCTTC; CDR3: CASSYQGARNEQFF
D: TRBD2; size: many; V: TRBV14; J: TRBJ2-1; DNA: TGTGCCAGCAGCCAAGTGGTAGCGGGTCTTGGTGAGCAGTTCTTC; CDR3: CASSQVVAGLGEQFF
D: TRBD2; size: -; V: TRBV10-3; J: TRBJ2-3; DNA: TGTGCCATCAGTGAGACTAGCGGGGCTAGCACAGATACGCAGTATTTT; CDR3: CAISETSGASTDTQYF
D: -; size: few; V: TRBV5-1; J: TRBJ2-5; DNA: TGCGCCAGCAGCCCCCGAATGGGGGGCTGGGAGACCCAGTACTTC; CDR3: CASSPRMGGWETQYF
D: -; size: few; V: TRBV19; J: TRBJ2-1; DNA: TGTGCCAGTAGTCCAGGCGGGGCGGGCGGTCTCAATGAGCAGTTCTTC; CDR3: CASSPGGAGGLNEQFF
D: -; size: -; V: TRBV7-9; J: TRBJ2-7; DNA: TGTGCCAGCAGCTTTGAAGGAGGGGAGTACGAGCAGTACTTC; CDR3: CASSFEGGEYEQYF
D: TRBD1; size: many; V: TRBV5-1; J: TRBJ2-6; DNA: TGCGCCAGTAAGACAGGGCTTGTCTCTGGGGCCAACGTCCTGACTTTC; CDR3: CASKTGLVSGANVLTF
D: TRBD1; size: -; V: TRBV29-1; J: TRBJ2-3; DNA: TGCAGCGTTGACGGACAGGGCACAGATACGCAGTATTTT; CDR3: CSVDGQGTDTQYF
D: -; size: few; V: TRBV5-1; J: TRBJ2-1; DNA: TGCGCCAGCAGCTCGGGAGTTGGGCACAATGAGCAGTTCTTC; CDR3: CASSSGVGHNEQFF
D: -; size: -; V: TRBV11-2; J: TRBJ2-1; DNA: TGTGCCAGCAGCTTAGGCAGGGAGGAGGTACACAATGAGCAGTTCTTC; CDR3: CASSLGREEVHNEQFF
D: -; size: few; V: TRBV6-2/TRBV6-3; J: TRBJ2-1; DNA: TGTGCCAGCAGTTACCCGGGACAACGAGACAATGAGCAGTTCTTC; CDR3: CASSYPGQRDNEQFF
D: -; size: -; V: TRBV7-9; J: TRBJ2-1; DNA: TGTGCCAGCAGCTTAGCGCTCGGCCCCTTGAATGAGCAGTTCTTC; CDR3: CASSLALGPLNEQFF
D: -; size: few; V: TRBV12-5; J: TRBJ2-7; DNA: TGTGCTAGTGGCCGAACAGCTACCTACGAGCAGTACTTC; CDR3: CASGRTATYEQYF
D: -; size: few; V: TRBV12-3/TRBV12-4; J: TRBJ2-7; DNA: TGTGCCAGCAGTAACCAGCGATACGAGCAGTACTTC; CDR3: CASSNQRYEQYF
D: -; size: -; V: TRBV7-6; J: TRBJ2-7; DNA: TGTGCCAGCAGCTTCGGGTCCTCCGGCGAGCAGTACTTC; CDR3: CASSFGSSGEQYF
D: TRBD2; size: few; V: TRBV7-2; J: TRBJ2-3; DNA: TGTGCCAGCAGCTTACGAGGACTAGCGTCCAGGGCAGATACGCAGTATTTT; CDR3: CASSLRGLASRADTQYF
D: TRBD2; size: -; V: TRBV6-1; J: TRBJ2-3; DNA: TGTGCCAGCAGCACCCCCCTAGCGGGTTCACATGGGGCGCAGTATTTT; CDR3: CASSTPLAGSHGAQYF
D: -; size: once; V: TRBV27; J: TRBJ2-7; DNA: TGTGCCAGCAGTTTATCTATCGAGGAAGAGTACGAGCAGTACTTC; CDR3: CASSLSIEEEYEQYF
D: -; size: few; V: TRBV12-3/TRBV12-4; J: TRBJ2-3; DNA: TGTGCCAGCAGTTTGACTCCGGGGCCTAGCACAGATACGCAGTATTTT; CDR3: CASSLTPGPSTDTQYF
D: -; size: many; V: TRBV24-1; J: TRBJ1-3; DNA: TGTGCCACCAGTGGACCTCCGGCTGGAAACACCATATATTTT; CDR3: CATSGPPAGNTIYF
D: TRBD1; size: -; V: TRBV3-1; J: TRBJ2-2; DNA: TGTGCCAGCAGCCCTGGGACAGGAGCTCCTAGGGCGCGAACCGGGGAGCTGTTTTTT; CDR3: CASSPGTGAPRARTGELFF
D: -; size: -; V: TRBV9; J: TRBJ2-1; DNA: TGTGCCAGCAGCGTAGACGGGTGGAGCTCCTACAATGAGCAGTTCTTC; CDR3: CASSVDGWSSYNEQFF
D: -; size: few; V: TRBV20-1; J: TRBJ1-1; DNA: TGCAGTTCCTCCGAGGGGGGGAACACTGAAGCTTTCTTT; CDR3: CSSSEGGNTEAFF
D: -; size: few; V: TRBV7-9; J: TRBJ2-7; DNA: TGTGCCACCCCGGACAGCTACGAGCAGTACTTC; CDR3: CATPDSYEQYF
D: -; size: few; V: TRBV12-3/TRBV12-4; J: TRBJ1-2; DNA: TGTGCCAGCAGTCTAGGACTAACTTATGGCTACACCTTC; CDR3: CASSLGLTYGYTF
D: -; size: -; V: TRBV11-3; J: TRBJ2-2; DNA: TGTGCCAGCAGCTTCTATACTGGGTCGACCGGGGAGCTGTTTTTT; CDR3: CASSFYTGSTGELFF
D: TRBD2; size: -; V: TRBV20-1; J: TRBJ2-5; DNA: TGCAGTGCTACCCCTTGGGGGGGGGGTTCGGAGACCCAGTACTTC; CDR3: CSATPWGGGSETQYF
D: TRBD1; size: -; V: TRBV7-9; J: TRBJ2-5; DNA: TGTGCCAGCAGCTGGGACAGGGAAAGAGAGACCCAGTACTTC; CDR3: CASSWDRERETQYF
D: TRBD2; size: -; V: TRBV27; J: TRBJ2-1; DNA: TGTGCCAGCATTCCCGGGGGACTAGCGGGAACGGGTGAGCAGTTCTTC; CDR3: CASIPGGLAGTGEQFF
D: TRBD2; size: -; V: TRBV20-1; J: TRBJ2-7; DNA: TGCAGTGCTAGTGACTTTACCCGGACTAGCGGGATAGGGTACGAGCAGTACTTC; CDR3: CSASDFTRTSGIGYEQYF
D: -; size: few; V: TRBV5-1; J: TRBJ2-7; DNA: TGCGCCAGCAGCCCCAAATGGCGGGACTACGAGCAGTACTTC; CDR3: CASSPKWRDYEQYF
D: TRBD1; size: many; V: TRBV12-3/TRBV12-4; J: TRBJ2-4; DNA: TGTGCCAGCGGAGTGGGACAGATCCACTTC; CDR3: CASGVGQIHF
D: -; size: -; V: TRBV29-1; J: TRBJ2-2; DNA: TGCAGCGTTGACGTTCAGAACACCGGGGAGCTGTTTTTT; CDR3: CSVDVQNTGELFF
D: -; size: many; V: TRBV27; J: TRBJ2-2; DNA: TGTGCCAGCAGCCTAGACCTGAGGGGAGGGGAGCTGTTTTTT; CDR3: CASSLDLRGGELFF
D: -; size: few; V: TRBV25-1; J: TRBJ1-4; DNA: TGTGCCAGCAGTGATTGGCGCGCAACTAATGAAAAACTGTTTTTT; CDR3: CASSDWRATNEKLFF
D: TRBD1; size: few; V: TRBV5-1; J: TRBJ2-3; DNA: TGCGCCAGCCGAGCCGGGACAGAAACAGATACGCAGTATTTT; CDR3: CASRAGTETDTQYF
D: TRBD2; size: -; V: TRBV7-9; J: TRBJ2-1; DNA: TGTGCCAGCAGCTTCTCAGCGGGAGATGGGGTTGAGCAGTTCTTC; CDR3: CASSFSAGDGVEQFF
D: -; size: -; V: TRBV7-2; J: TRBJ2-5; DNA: TGTGCCAGCAGCCCCAGTGGACAGCTATTCCAAGAGACCCAGTACTTC; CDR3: CASSPSGQLFQETQYF
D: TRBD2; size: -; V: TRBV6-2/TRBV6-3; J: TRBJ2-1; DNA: TGTGCCAGCAGACCCCGGACTAGGGCCCAGGGGCAGTTCTTC; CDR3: CASRPRTRAQGQFF
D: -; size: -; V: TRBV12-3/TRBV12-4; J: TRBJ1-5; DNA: TGTGCCAGCAGCCCGGACAATAGCAATCAGCCCCAGCATTTT; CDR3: CASSPDNSNQPQHF
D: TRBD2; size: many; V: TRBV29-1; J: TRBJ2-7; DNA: TGCAGCGCAAAACTACGACTAGCGGGAGGTCCGTTTGAGCAGTACTTC; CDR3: CSAKLRLAGGPFEQYF